The rows below give T cell receptor beta chains drawn from one sample of a study of PD-L1 blockade in urothelial cancer. The data were produced by immunoSEQ multiplex PCR, yet TCRdb's version contains in-frame clones alone and is incomplete. The sample has around 62,000 clones, about nine tenths seen once; the top ten hold about 11%. Material: PBMCs, obtained around atezolizumab (anti-PD-L1) treatment. The receptors here all came from a man in his sixties with urothelial cancer. The CDR3 runs from the conserved cysteine through the conserved F or W. Each record gives: CDR3 length, V gene, clone size, CDR3 protein. A clone size is listed for some rows: how often the clone was seen (once, few, many), or a class if it is expanded.

>15|TRBV5-1|-
CASRPTVGPQETQYF
>14|TRBV5-1|-
CASSMDRELTEAFF
>18|TRBV19|-
CASSTTTPGTGANYGYTF
>17|TRBV19|-
CASSPTGGPSSYNEQFF
>18|TRBV15|-
CATSRGREGVSSYNEQFF
>15|TRBV6-5|-
CASSYSNFRNEKLFF
>15|TRBV6-1|-
CASSEFDRTNYGYTF
>13|TRBV9|once
CASSVGRANEQYF
>16|TRBV5-1|-
CASSFGTARMNTEAFF
>16|TRBV28|-
CASSFPVGQGNQPQHF
>15|TRBV4-2|few
CASSHGLAGTYEQYF
>14|TRBV5-6|-
CASSLPRGSSPLHF
>13|TRBV28|few
CASRRQGGRGYTF
>15|TRBV11-2|-
CASSPEGRSYNEQFF
>16|TRBV5-1|-
CASSQQPGLPQETQYF
>15|TRBV27|-
CASSFGGSSYNEQFF
>16|TRBV5-1|-
CASSWTGGFGANVLTF
>16|TRBV11-2|-
CASSLDPTGHQETQYF
>16|TRBV18|-
CASSPGVRTVNEKLFF
>15|TRBV2|-
CASRGQGAQNQPQHF
>16|TRBV28|-
CASQGAGSHSYNEQFF
>16|TRBV10-3|-
CAISKLHQVSGNTIYF
>14|TRBV7-6|-
CASSLQGRSYEQYF
>14|TRBV5-1|-
CASSPEQGIDTQYF
>16|TRBV21-1|-
CASSKARRTMNTEAFF
>12|TRBV4-1|-
CASSQLGVTIYF
>16|TRBV6-5|-
CASSYSDRAGANVLTF
>16|TRBV7-9|-
CASSSRLAGVWETQYF
>14|TRBV5-8|-
CASSLYTSGNTIYF
>16|TRBV5-1|-
CASFPTSGKGQETQYF
>14|TRBV28|-
CASSLYKELNEQYF
>16|TRBV21-1|-
CASSILGGQGTYEQYF
>13|TRBV5-1|-
CASSLDKGNEQFF
>15|TRBV6-6|-
CASSLGQGKTYEQYF
>16|TRBV6-6|-
CASSYSRGLKTDTQYF
>13|TRBV28|-
CASLGPSKNIQYF
>15|TRBV11-2|-
CASSLERQDRVGGYF
>16|TRBV14|-
CASSQVSGFSTDTQYF
>14|TRBV7-2|-
CASSPRLASYEQYF